This T cell receptor (beta chain) was found in a study of cytomegalovirus exposure and HLA in healthy donors (dated by TCRdb to the late 2010s). In terms of the full investigation: In an earlier analysis of approximately 640 of the donors, under 300 Gb of sequence data and approximately 100 million unique TCR beta sequences from about 179 million T cells were reported. An early release that covered 500 to 800 HLA-typed donors contained around 300 gigabases of sequencing data and around 80 million unique TCR sequences. Of the 350 to 400 genotyped donors, approximately 83% fell in the genetic ancestry cluster associated with self-reported Caucasian donors. The study aimed to test whether cataloging public T cell receptors could reveal signatures of past pathogen exposure. The T cell repertoires of 700 or so subjects were profiled by immunosequencing and related to cytomegalovirus serostatus. A separate validation cohort of roughly 130 different subjects was used in addition to the 666-subject first cohort. To predict cytomegalovirus infection status, the study combined high-throughput TCR immunosequencing, statistical association of individual TCRs with disease status, and machine learning. In a later analysis, previously published TCR beta repertoires from 666 donors were re-analyzed and high-resolution HLA genotyping was added so that TCR occurrence patterns could be studied. The later analysis used no new phenotypic data to find candidate immune exposures, relying instead on TCR beta sequences and their occurrence across donors. In an earlier analysis of 500 to 650 of the donors, high-throughput TCR beta sequencing was used to judge whether each TCR beta V gene segment behaved as functional or pseudogenic. Donor age, sex, ethnicity and CMV serostatus were collected together with the repertoire data. Genome-wide SNP genotypes for about 65% of the roughly 670 donors were used in a later genetic analysis, which treated that subset as a discovery cohort. Every repertoire in the discovery cohort had been generated on one and the same sequencing platform. HLA typing covered class I and class II loci at four-digit resolution. Typing coverage varied by locus: about 629-630 donors for A, B, C, DRB1 and DQB1; about 520 for DQA1; over 600 for DPA1; more than 450 for DPB1. Because of strong linkage in the cohort, 4 to 6 DR-DQ haplotypes were treated as single units for association and clustering. On average, around 240,000 unique TCR beta nucleotide sequences were sequenced per donor among 398 genotyped donors of the cohort, with roughly 18% of those sequences being non-productive. Broad study findings and their caveats: Correlated functional status among segregating V segments might reflect linkage disequilibrium, but an unknown experimental factor could not be ruled out. Some IMGT-functional V segments, including TRBV6-2 and TRBV6-3, could not be distinguished by the 87-base-pair reads and were therefore excluded. When HLA alleles, especially DR and DQ, strongly co-occurred, attributing TCR associations to individual alleles was difficult. The authors suggested that the approach could potentially be generalized to other disease states and immunological phenotypes. A later analysis associated 16,951 TCR beta sequences with specific HLA alleles at a false discovery rate of 0.05. Most CMV-associated TCR beta chains appeared to be HLA-restricted in a later analysis, and the HLA associations seemed to be driven largely by CMV exposure. A later genetic analysis reported fewer N-insertions in productive TCRs among donors in an Asian-associated ancestry cluster than the roughly 720-donor mean. A total of some 180 TCR beta chains were listed by the study as associated with cytomegalovirus. The classifier was reported to diagnose cytomegalovirus status with high specificity and sensitivity in both the original cohort and the validation cohort. According to a later analysis, parvovirus B19, influenza, CMV and Epstein-Barr virus appeared linked to several top co-occurrence clusters. HLA typing was unavailable for some donors at each locus, so association tests used only the typed subset. In a later genetic analysis, a missense DCLRE1C variant was associated with V-gene and J-gene trimming of TCR beta chains, and the association was replicated in an independent cohort. Most TCR sequences were observed very rarely across donors, whereas some public TCRs were present in many individuals. Roughly uniform sequencing depth across donors was assumed in presence/absence analyses, although this assumption may not hold. Only TCR beta chains were sequenced in this cohort, and the absence of alpha or paired-chain data limited detectable features. In a later analysis, TCR association rates were found to vary across HLA loci, with the most associated TCRs seen for DRB1 alleles and the fewest for HLA-C alleles. A cluster of highly shared sequence variants was judged likely to be a technical artifact of the sequencing pipeline. A further reported finding was that TCR beta sequences accurately predicted the HLA-A and HLA-B alleles for most subjects in the first cohort. The earlier analysis of 587 of the donors excluded fewer than 20 rarely observed V segments, including chromosome 9 orphons, because counts were too low. A few of the identified cytomegalovirus-associated TCR beta chains were confirmed in vitro to be specific for cytomegalovirus antigens. In an earlier analysis of some 500 of the donors, most TCR beta V segments appeared in productive rearrangements about 87% or about 30% of the time, broadly matching IMGT annotations. CMV serostatus was the only immune exposure information available for the cohort. In a later analysis, HLA-associated TCR beta chains showed more clonal expansion and lower generation probabilities than non-associated chains that were equally common.

Library preparation used the immunoSEQ multiplex PCR assay. For the multiplex PCR, a mixture combining 60 forward primers for TCR Vbeta segments and 13 reverse primers for TCR Jbeta segments was used. The CDR3 region of rearranged TCR beta genes was amplified from genomic DNA with a multiplex PCR assay. On the Illumina HiSeq System, the amplified TCR beta libraries were sequenced as 87-base-pair reads. On the study's bioinformatics: A later analysis counted some 74 million unique TCR beta chains across the 550 to 800 repertoires, and some 11 million of these chains were shared by at least two donors. To remove PCR and sequencing errors, raw reads were error-corrected and collapsed into unique sequences using a nearest-neighbor algorithm that merged closely related sequences. V, D and J gene segments were assigned by aligning CDR3 sequences to IMGT reference sequences. For a sequence to be retained, a match of at least six nucleotides to both a V gene segment and a J gene segment was required. A rearrangement was called productive if the CDR3 had no stop codons and remained in frame with V and J, and every other rearrangement was called non-productive. Following IMGT convention, CDR3 was defined as the stretch from the second conserved V-encoded cysteine to the conserved J-encoded phenylalanine. Sequences without an unambiguous match to a single V gene segment were excluded from the earlier analysis of several hundred of the donors. An earlier analysis of several hundred of the donors called V segments functional above 56.7% productive rearrangements and segregating when the between-donor standard deviation exceeded 5%. To diagnose cytomegalovirus status from the catalog of TCR beta chain sequences, a statistical classification framework was built. V and J gene assignment, in a later analysis, came from comparing TCR nucleotide sequences with IMGT/GENE-DB human TR gene sequences. A later analysis assigned CDR3 sequences and most-parsimonious VDJ recombination scenarios with the TCRdist pipeline. In a later analysis, every TCR beta chain was defined by the combination of its CDR3 amino acid sequence and its V-gene family, and reads without a unique V-gene family were dropped. A later analysis removed 592 highly shared, low-generation-probability nucleotide sequences to deal with suspected cross-contamination and a sequencing artifact. In a later analysis, a clonal expansion index for each public chain was calculated from normalized within-repertoire ranks of inferred template counts. In a later analysis, generation probabilities were computed using a VDJ recombination model fitted to out-of-frame rearrangements, and the results were checked against IGoR. Hypergeometric tests were used in a later analysis to score TCR-TCR, TCR-HLA and TCR-CMV co-occurrence, with a repertoire-size bias correction applied to the TCR pairs. A later analysis estimated false discovery rates by permuting HLA or CMV assignments 20 times. In a later analysis, co-occurring TCRs were grouped using DBSCAN, with TCRdist sequence similarity added in when clustering inside HLA-allele-positive subsets. For co-occurrence clustering, repertoires with fewer than 30,000 or more than 120,000 public chains were excluded, along with five repertoires with anomalous nucleotide sharing. This is the immuneACCESS table as TCRdb keeps it, with only in-frame sequences that have V and J called. A part of the clones is gone; compared with another copy, unresolved V genes explain less than half, and the rest is unexplained. V, J and clone size reflect that table, while D and trimming were determined from the DNA. The sample table shows 200,000 to 250,000 clones, and about 70% are seen once. The ten largest clones take up about 2.8% of the sample.

The cohort comprised more than 550 healthy bone marrow donors. At the time of sampling, every cohort member was nominally healthy, though immune exposures that went unrecorded were likely present. The donor tested CMV seropositive, placing the donor among the 250 to 350 seropositive members of the cohort. Every donor gave a peripheral blood sample, and the peripheral blood mononuclear cells from that sample were used for TCR beta sequencing. The Qiagen DNeasy Blood Extraction Kit was used to extract genomic DNA from the blood cell samples. The germline V gene encodes CDR1 SGHTA and CDR2 FQGNSA. Inclusive of the bounding cysteine and phenylalanine, the CDR3 is 14 residues long. Only CDR3 DNA remains: 42 bases, in frame from the first base. Relative to germline, V is 1 base shorter and J is 4 bases shorter, with 10 bases between their ends. As regards this clone: It lacks a known antigen. Base qualities are not provided; no much larger clone lies one nucleotide away.

The sample taken for sequencing was PBMCs. This TCR derives from a man aged 35 to 55 in good health and CMV-seropositive. The chain is made from TRBV7-2 and TRBJ2-5, and the D gene may be TRBD1, 5 bases matching. In nucleotide form, the sequence is TGTGCCAGCAGCTTAGGTTGGCAGGGAGAGACCCAGTACTTC. This translates into CASSLGWQGETQYF.